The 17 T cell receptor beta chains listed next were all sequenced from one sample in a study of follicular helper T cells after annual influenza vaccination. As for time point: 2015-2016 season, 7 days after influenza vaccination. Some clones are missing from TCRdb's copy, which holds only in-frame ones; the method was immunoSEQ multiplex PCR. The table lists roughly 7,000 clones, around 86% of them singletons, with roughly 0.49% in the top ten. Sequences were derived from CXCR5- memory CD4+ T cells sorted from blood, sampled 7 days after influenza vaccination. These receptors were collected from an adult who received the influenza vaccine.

The chain's CDR3 is CASRGTGSSYEQYF. The CDR3 region has the DNA TGTGCCAGCAGGGGGACTGGAAGCTCCTACGAGCAGTACTTC. The chain employs TRBV7-2 and TRBJ2-7; the D gene is possibly TRBD2 (6 bases). The germline V and J ends were trimmed by 6 bases and 0 bases, with 12 bases remaining between them. Germline CDR1 reads SGHTA; CDR2 reads FQGNSA. CDR3 length equals 14 residues.

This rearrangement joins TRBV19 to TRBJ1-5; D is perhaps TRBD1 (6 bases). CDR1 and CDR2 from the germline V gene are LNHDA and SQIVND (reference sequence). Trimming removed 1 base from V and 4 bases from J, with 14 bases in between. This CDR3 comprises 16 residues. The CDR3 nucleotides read TGTGCCAGTAGTATAGGCGGGGGCCGCACGAATCAGCCCCAGCATTTT. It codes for CASSIGGGRTNQPQHF.

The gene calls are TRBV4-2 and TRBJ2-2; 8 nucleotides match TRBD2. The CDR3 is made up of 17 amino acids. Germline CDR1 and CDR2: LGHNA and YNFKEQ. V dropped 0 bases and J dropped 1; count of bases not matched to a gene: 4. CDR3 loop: CASSQDPLAGNTGELFF. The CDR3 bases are TGTGCCAGCAGCCAAGATCCTCTAGCGGGGAACACCGGGGAGCTGTTTTTT.

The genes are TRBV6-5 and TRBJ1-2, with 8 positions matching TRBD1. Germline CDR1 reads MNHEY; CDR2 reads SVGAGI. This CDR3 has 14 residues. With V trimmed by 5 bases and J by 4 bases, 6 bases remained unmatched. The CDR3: CASSNGDRIYGYTF. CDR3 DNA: TGTGCCAGCAGTAATGGGGACAGGATCTATGGCTACACCTTC.

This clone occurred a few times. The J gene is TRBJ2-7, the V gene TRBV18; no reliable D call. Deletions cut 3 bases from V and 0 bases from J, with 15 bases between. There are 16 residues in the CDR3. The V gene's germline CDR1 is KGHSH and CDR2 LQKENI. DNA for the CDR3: TGTGCCAGCTCACCCTCTAAGGGTGAACTCTCCTACGAGCAGTACTTC. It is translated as CASSPSKGELSYEQYF.

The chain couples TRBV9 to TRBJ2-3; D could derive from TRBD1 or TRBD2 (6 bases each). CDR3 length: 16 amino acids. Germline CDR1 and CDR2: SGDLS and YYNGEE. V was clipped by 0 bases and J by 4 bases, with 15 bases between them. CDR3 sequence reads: CASSVDGGGVADTQYF. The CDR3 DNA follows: TGTGCCAGCAGCGTAGACGGGGGCGGTGTTGCAGATACGCAGTATTTT.

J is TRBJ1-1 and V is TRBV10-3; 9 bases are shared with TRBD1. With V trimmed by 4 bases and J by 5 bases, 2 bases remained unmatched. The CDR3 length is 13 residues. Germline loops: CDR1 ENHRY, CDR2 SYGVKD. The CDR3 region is CAISGTGETEAFF. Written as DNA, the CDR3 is TGTGCCATCAGTGGGACAGGGGAAACTGAAGCTTTCTTT.

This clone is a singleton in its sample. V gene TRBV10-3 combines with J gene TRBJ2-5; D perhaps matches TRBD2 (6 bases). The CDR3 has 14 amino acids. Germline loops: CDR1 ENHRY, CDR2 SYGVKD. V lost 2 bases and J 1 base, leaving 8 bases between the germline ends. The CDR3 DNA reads TGTGCCATCAGTGAGAGGGACTCCCAAGAGACCCAGTACTTC. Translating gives CAISERDSQETQYF.

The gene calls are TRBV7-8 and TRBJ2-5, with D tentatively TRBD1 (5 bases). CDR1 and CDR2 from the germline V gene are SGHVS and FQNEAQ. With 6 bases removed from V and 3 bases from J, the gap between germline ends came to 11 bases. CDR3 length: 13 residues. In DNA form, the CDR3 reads TGTGCCAGCAGTCCCCCCAGGGAAGAGACCCAGTACTTC. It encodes CASSPPREETQYF.

As DNA, the CDR3 is TGTGCCAGCAGACAGGACAGCATCTATGGCTACACCTTC. Its protein is CASRQDSIYGYTF. The chain links TRBV6-4 to TRBJ1-2; D might be TRBD1 (6 bases). The CDR3 has 13 residues. Trimming cost V 6 bases and J 4 bases, with 12 bases left between them. Germline V gene sequence: CDR1 MRHNA, CDR2 SNTAGT.

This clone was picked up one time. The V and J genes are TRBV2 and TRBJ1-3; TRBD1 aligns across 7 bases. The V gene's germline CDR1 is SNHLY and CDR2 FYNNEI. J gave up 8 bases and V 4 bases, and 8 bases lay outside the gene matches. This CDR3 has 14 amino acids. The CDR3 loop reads CASSGQGGGDTIYF. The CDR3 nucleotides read TGTGCCAGCAGTGGCCAGGGGGGCGGTGACACCATATATTTT.

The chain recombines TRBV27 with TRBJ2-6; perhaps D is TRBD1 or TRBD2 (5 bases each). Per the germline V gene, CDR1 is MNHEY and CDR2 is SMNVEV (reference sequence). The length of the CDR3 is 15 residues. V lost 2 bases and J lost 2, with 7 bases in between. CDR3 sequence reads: CASSLRGAGANVLTF. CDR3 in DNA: TGTGCCAGCAGTTTACGAGGGGCTGGGGCCAACGTCCTGACTTTC.

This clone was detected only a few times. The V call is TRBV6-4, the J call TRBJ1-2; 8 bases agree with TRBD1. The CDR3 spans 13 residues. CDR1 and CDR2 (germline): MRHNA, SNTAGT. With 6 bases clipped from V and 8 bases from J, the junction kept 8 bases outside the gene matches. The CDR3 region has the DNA TGTGCCAGCAGCCTCGACAGGGGCTACGGCTACACCTTC. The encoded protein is CASSLDRGYGYTF.

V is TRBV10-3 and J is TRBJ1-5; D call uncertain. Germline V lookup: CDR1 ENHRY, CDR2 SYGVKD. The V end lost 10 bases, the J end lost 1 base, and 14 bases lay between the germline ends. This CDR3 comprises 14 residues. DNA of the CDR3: TGTGCCACGGGTCCTTCCGGGAGCAATCAGCCCCAGCATTTT. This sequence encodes CATGPSGSNQPQHF.

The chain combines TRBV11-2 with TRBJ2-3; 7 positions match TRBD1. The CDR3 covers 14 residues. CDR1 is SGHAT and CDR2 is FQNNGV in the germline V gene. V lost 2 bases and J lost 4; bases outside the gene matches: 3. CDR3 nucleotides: TGTGCCAGCAGCTTAACAGGGGTTGCAGATACGCAGTATTTT. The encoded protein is CASSLTGVADTQYF.

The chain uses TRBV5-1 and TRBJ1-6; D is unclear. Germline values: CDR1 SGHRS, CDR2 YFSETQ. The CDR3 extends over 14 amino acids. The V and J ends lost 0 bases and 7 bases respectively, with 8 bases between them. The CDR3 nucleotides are TGCGCCAGCAGCTTGGGGTTCAGCAATTCACCCCTCCACTTT. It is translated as CASSLGFSNSPLHF.

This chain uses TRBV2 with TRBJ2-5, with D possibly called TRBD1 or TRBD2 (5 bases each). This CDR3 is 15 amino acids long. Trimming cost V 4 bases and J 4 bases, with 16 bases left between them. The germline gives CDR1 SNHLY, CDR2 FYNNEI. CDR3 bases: TGTGCCAGCAGTGGCAGGGTAGGAGGAGGAGAGACCCAGTACTTC. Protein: CASSGRVGGGETQYF.